A single sample gave rise to the 14 T cell receptor beta chains below, sequenced in a study of beta chain features in type 1 diabetes. Study-wide findings and caveats: All four CD4+ subsets of Type 1 diabetes patients contained TCRB CDR3s that were moderately but significantly shorter.

The sequenced template was cDNA made from the entire isolated RNA. Assay used: immunoSEQ multiplex PCR; TCRdb lists only in-frame clones, some missing. Of hundreds of thousands of clones in the sample, roughly 9% were seen once. The antigens of these receptors remain unknown. The sequencing input was central memory CD4+ T cells from blood. The receptors derive from a man aged 25 to 40 with type 1 diabetes.

The J gene is TRBJ2-7, the V gene TRBV5-6; possibly TRBD1 for D (7 bases). V was clipped by 4 bases and J by 2 bases, with 19 bases between them. Germline CDR1 reads SGHDT; CDR2 reads YYEEEE. The CDR3 runs 16 residues. The CDR3 spells CASSPEGGQRTYEQYF. CDR3 nucleotides: TGTGCCAGCAGCCCAGAGGGGGGACAGAGGACCTACGAGCAGTACTTC.

V is TRBV6-1 and J is TRBJ2-6; D gene unclear. Germline-derived CDR1 and CDR2 are MNHNS and SASEGT. CDR3 length: 15 amino acids. Trimming shortened V by 6 bases and J by 1 base, and 10 bases separated the two germline ends. In DNA, the CDR3 is TGTGCCAGCAGCCTGGGATGGTCTGGGGCCAACGTCCTGACTTTC. This encodes CASSLGWSGANVLTF.

This clone was picked up a small number of times. This chain uses TRBV30 with TRBJ2-7; D possibly corresponds to TRBD2 (6 bases). Per the germline V gene, CDR1 is GTSNPN and CDR2 is SVGIG (reference sequence). V dropped 3 bases and J dropped 6 bases, with 18 bases sitting between them. The CDR3 totals 14 residues. Here the CDR3 reads CAWRFAGSPGEQYF. In DNA, the CDR3 is TGTGCCTGGAGGTTTGCGGGGAGTCCTGGCGAGCAGTACTTC.

Remarks on this clone: The same CDR3 also results from other DNA sequences found in this sample. The genes are TRBV7-9 and TRBJ2-7, with D hard to call. The V and J ends lost 1 base and 3 bases respectively, with 7 bases between them. The CDR3 extends over 13 amino acids. Germline CDR1 reads SEHNR; CDR2 reads FQNEAQ (reference sequence). The CDR3 region is CASSLGQVYEQYF. The CDR3 DNA is TGTGCCAGCAGCTTAGGGCAGGTCTACGAGCAGTACTTC.

This clone was detected a few times. Other DNA sequences within the sample encode an identical CDR3. The gene calls are TRBV18 and TRBJ2-7; a possible D gene is TRBD2 (5 bases). V was trimmed by 3 bases and J by 3 bases, leaving 6 bases between them. The V gene's germline CDR1 is KGHSH and CDR2 LQKENI. The CDR3 spans 12 residues. CDR3 sequence: CASSPGGYEQYF. The CDR3 bases are TGTGCCAGCTCACCCGGAGGCTACGAGCAGTACTTC.

This clone showed up just a few times. V gene TRBV29-1 combines with J gene TRBJ1-1; D is unresolved. V gave up 6 bases and J gave up 9 bases, with 14 bases separating them. The CDR3 runs to 11 residues. Germline V gene data show CDR1 as SQVTM and CDR2 as ANQGSEA. CDR3 bases: TGCAGCGTCGGAACCGGGAGGAAAGCTTTCTTT. Its protein product is CSVGTGRKAFF. The variable domain in full, with the rest retrieved from reference TRBV29-1 and TRBJ1-1, is SAVISQKPSRDICQRGTSLTIQCQVDSQVTMMFWYRQQPGQSLTLIATANQGSEATYESGFVIDKFPISRPNLTFSTLTVSNMSPEDSSIYLCSVGTGRKAFFGQGTRLTVV.

This clone has only a few counts. The J gene is TRBJ1-1, the V gene TRBV27, with D possibly TRBD1 on 5 matching bases. The CDR3 covers 15 residues. Per the germline V gene, CDR1 is MNHEY and CDR2 is SMNVEV (reference sequence). V was pared by 7 bases and J by 3 bases, with 18 bases between. The CDR3 protein is CASIPWGRGDTEAFF. Here the CDR3 DNA reads TGTGCCAGCATTCCGTGGGGGAGAGGGGACACTGAAGCTTTCTTT.

The sample holds many counts of this clone. The V gene is TRBV28, the J gene TRBJ2-3; 7 nucleotides match TRBD2. The CDR3 spans 13 residues. Germline values: CDR1 MDHEN, CDR2 SYDVKM. V was pared by 3 bases and J by 5 bases, with 2 bases of the junction left unmatched. The DNA of the CDR3 is TGTGCCAGCAGTTTTTCGGGGGGAGATACGCAGTATTTT. Translated, it gives CASSFSGGDTQYF.

CDR3 residues: CASSLSDGQGFHF. CDR3 bases: TGTGCCAGCAGCTTAAGTGATGGTCAAGGCTTCCACTTT. The rearrangement links TRBV7-9 to TRBJ1-6, with D hard to call. The germline V gene encodes CDR1 SEHNR and CDR2 FQNEAQ (reference sequence). The V end was cut by 2 bases, the J end by 17 bases, with 16 bases between. The CDR3 runs to 13 residues.

This clone was seen more than once but under ten times. This chain uses TRBV5-1 with TRBJ2-5, with 7 bases aligning to TRBD1. The CDR3 is 14 amino acids. Looked up from germline, CDR1 is SGHRS and CDR2 is YFSETQ. After removal of 4 bases from V and 3 bases from J, the junction contained 6 bases not matched to a gene. This CDR3 is CASSDGQAKETQYF. CDR3 in DNA: TGCGCCAGCAGCGATGGACAGGCCAAAGAGACCCAGTACTTC.

In this sample, this clone turned up a few times. This chain joins TRBV15 and TRBJ2-5; D remains unclear. This CDR3 comprises 12 residues. V gave up 1 base and J gave up 4 bases, with 4 bases separating them. CDR1 is LNHNV and CDR2 is YYDKDF in the germline V gene (reference sequence). The CDR3 here is CATSRGIETQYF. The CDR3 DNA follows: TGTGCCACCAGCAGAGGGATAGAGACCCAGTACTTC.

In this sample, this clone turned up many times. The genes are TRBV10-1 and TRBJ2-2; D possibly corresponds to TRBD1 (6 bases). V lost 6 bases, J lost 0 bases, and 14 bases lay in between. There are 16 residues in the CDR3. Looked up from germline, CDR1 is WNHNN and CDR2 is SYGVQD (reference sequence). The chain's CDR3 is CASSDVGHSNTGELFF. The CDR3 DNA is TGCGCCAGCAGCGACGTGGGACACTCGAACACCGGGGAGCTGTTTTTT.

The J gene is TRBJ1-1, the V gene TRBV18; 8 nucleotides line up with TRBD1. This CDR3 spans 14 amino acids. J was trimmed by 2 bases and V by 6 bases; bases with no gene match: 5. In germline, CDR1 is KGHSH, CDR2 LQKENI. The CDR3 is CASSTGVLNTEAFF. The CDR3 DNA sequence: TGTGCCAGCTCGACAGGGGTGTTAAACACTGAAGCTTTCTTT.

The CDR3 sequence: CASRRAGAEAFF. CDR3 sequence (DNA): TGTGCCAGCAGAAGAGCAGGGGCTGAAGCTTTCTTT. V and J are TRBV14 and TRBJ1-1, with a tentative D call TRBD1 (6 bases). The V end was cut by 6 bases, the J end by 6 bases, with 11 bases between. Germline V gene lookup returns CDR1 SGHDN and CDR2 FVKESK. The CDR3 has 12 residues.